This is a list of T cell receptor beta chains from one sample in a study of T cells after yellow fever vaccination. From the 5' RACE reads, TCRdb called clonotypes with MiXCR, one entry per CDR3 protein. The sample records 250,000 to 400,000 distinct CDR3 sequences, approximately 4% being singletons. The source was PBMCs, collected 5 days after the yellow fever booster vaccination. All receptors derive from a man aged 18-30 years who received the YFV17D yellow fever vaccine. The CDR3 runs from the conserved cysteine through the conserved F or W. Each record gives: V gene, J gene, D gene, clone size, CDR3 DNA, CDR3 protein. D genes are given only for firm matches. Only part of the rows carry a size: once, few, many, or a class if the clone is expanded.

>TRBV12-3/TRBV12-4|TRBJ1-1|NA|few
TGTGCCAGCAGATACAGGGCTGAAGCTTTCTTT
CASRYRAEAFF
>TRBV10-3|TRBJ1-6|TRBD1|few
TGTGCCATCAGTGATTCTTTTTCGACAGGGGGAAGTTCACCCCTCCACTTT
CAISDSFSTGGSSPLHF
>TRBV28|TRBJ2-4|TRBD1|few
TGTGCCAGCAGCGTTGGGACAGTCCCACGGTACTTC
CASSVGTVPRYF
>TRBV7-2|TRBJ2-7|NA|few
TGTGCCAGCAGCTTAGTGGCGGAGTCCTACGAGCAGTACTTC
CASSLVAESYEQYF
>TRBV6-5|TRBJ1-2|NA|NA
TGTGCCAGCAGTAGTTTGGGGGAGGCGCCGGTCTATGGCTACACCTTC
CASSSLGEAPVYGYTF
>TRBV5-6|TRBJ1-5|NA|many
TGTGCCAGCAGCTTGGGGGGGGGCCCCCAGCCCCAGCATTTT
CASSLGGGPQPQHF
>TRBV4-1|TRBJ2-4|TRBD1|NA
TGCGCCAGCAGCTCGTGGACAGGGGGGGAGGACATTCAGTACTTC
CASSSWTGGEDIQYF
>TRBV4-1|TRBJ2-4|TRBD1|many
TGCGCCAGCAGCCAAACACCGGGACAGGGGGGATACATTCAGTACTTC
CASSQTPGQGGYIQYF
>TRBV6-4|TRBJ1-5|NA|few
TGTGCCAGCAGGGTATCAGGGCGGAGCAATCAGCCCCAGCATTTT
CASRVSGRSNQPQHF
>TRBV7-6|TRBJ2-5|NA|many
TGTGCCAGCAGCCTCCGAGCCGGGTACCAAGAGACCCAGTACTTC
CASSLRAGYQETQYF
>TRBV18|TRBJ2-7|NA|few
TGTGCCAGCTCCTACGACAGCTACTCCTACGAGCAGTACTTC
CASSYDSYSYEQYF
>TRBV20-1|TRBJ1-2|NA|few
TGCAGTGCTAGAGAGGGGGCGGGGAGTGGCTACACCTTC
CSAREGAGSGYTF
>TRBV4-3|TRBJ2-5|NA|NA
TGCGCCAGCAGCCAAAGACAGAGAAAAGAGACCCAGTACTTC
CASSQRQRKETQYF
>TRBV20-1|TRBJ1-2|NA|NA
TGCAGTGCTAGTGTCTCCTATGGCTACACCTTC
CSASVSYGYTF
>TRBV9|TRBJ2-4|TRBD1|NA
TGTGCCAGCAGCGATCGAGGGGGCGCGATAGACATTCAGTACTTC
CASSDRGGAIDIQYF
>TRBV3-1|TRBJ2-2|TRBD1|NA
TGTGCCAGCAGCCAGGCCGGACAGGGGCTGCCCACCGGGGAGCTGTTTTTT
CASSQAGQGLPTGELFF
>TRBV4-3|TRBJ1-3|NA|NA
TGCGCCAGCAGCCAAGCGGAGGGGTGGAGAGGAAACACCATATATTTT
CASSQAEGWRGNTIYF
>TRBV11-1|TRBJ2-5|NA|NA
TGTGCCAGCAGCTCCGGCGGGGCCATTCAAGAGACCCAGTACTTC
CASSSGGAIQETQYF
>TRBV4-1|TRBJ2-2|TRBD1|many
TGCGCCAGCAGCCAAGCAAATTCCGCAGGGGGTCCGAACACCGGGGAGCTGTTTTTT
CASSQANSAGGPNTGELFF
>TRBV9|TRBJ1-3|NA|NA
TGTGCCAGCAGCCCCATCGACAGCTTCTCTGGAAACACCATATATTTT
CASSPIDSFSGNTIYF
>TRBV7-6|TRBJ2-2|TRBD2|NA
TGTGCCAGCAGCTCTAGCGGGGGGGCATTCGGGGAGCTGTTTTTT
CASSSSGGAFGELFF
>TRBV6-2/TRBV6-3|TRBJ2-1|TRBD1|many
TGTGCCAGCAGATGGGGGACAGCTGAGTTCTTC
CASRWGTAEFF
>TRBV19|TRBJ1-1|NA|NA
TGTGCCAGTAGTATGGGAATCTCTGAAGCTTTCTTT
CASSMGISEAFF
>TRBV4-1|TRBJ2-3|NA|many
TGCGCCAGCAGCCAAGATAGGCTCTTCTTCTGGGTTAGCACAGATACGCAGTATTTT
CASSQDRLFFWVSTDTQYF
>TRBV30|TRBJ1-2|NA|NA
TGTGCCTGGAGCTCAACTGCCGCTTTAGATGGCTACACCTTC
CAWSSTAALDGYTF
>TRBV13|TRBJ2-3|TRBD1|many
TGTGCCAGCAGGGAAGGGACAGGGACTAATACGCAGTATTTT
CASREGTGTNTQYF
>TRBV10-2|TRBJ2-7|NA|few
TGCGCCAGCAGTGAGTCTAGGAGGGGCGAGCAGTACTTC
CASSESRRGEQYF
>TRBV7-8|TRBJ2-3|TRBD2|few
TGTGCCAGCAGCTTAGAACTCGGGGGGGCCTTCACCCCTAGCACAGATACGCAGTATTTT
CASSLELGGAFTPSTDTQYF
>TRBV15|TRBJ2-2|NA|few
TGTGCCACCAGCAGAACTAGCAGCACCGGGGAGCTGTTTTTT
CATSRTSSTGELFF
>TRBV10-3|TRBJ2-1|NA|many
TGTGCCATCAGAGTATACAATGAGCAGTTCTTC
CAIRVYNEQFF
>TRBV5-4|TRBJ2-5|TRBD2|NA
TGTGCCAGCAGCATCGGGACTAGCGGGGAAGAGACCCAGTACTTC
CASSIGTSGEETQYF
>TRBV20-1|TRBJ2-5|TRBD2|few
TGCGGCACGGCGACCAGCGGGGGGGCCTGGGAGACCCAGTACTTC
CGTATSGGAWETQYF
>TRBV6-2/TRBV6-3|TRBJ2-4|TRBD1|few
TGTGCCAGCCGTCCGACAGGGCAAAACATTCAGTACTTC
CASRPTGQNIQYF